This T cell receptor beta chain was observed in a study of blood T cell repertoires in COVID-19. Enrolled through a virtual design, the participants were between roughly 18 and 90 years of age and came from under 30 US areas. Per the study methods: Researchers report that nucleated cell counts were estimated from reference gene primer amplification. Using immunoSEQ multiplex PCR, the repertoire was profiled, and TCRdb retains in-frame clones only, with some absent. D and trimming were read from the DNA, whereas the V and J calls and clone size are those reported in that table. The repertoire holds 350,000 to 400,000 clones, with around nine tenths as singletons. The sequenced material came from PBMCs or T cells enriched from blood (not recorded which). The sequence was obtained from a young woman who had recovered from COVID-19.

The CDR3 sequence: CASIRALGTERNGYTF. The CDR3, as DNA: TGTGCCAGCATCCGCGCCCTTGGGACAGAGAGAAATGGCTACACCTTC. The rearrangement joins TRBV2 to TRBJ1-2, with 7 bases matching TRBD1. Germline V CDR1 and CDR2: SNHLY, FYNNEI. The CDR3 runs 16 residues. Trimming removed 7 bases from V and 6 bases from J; junction bases left unmatched: 17.